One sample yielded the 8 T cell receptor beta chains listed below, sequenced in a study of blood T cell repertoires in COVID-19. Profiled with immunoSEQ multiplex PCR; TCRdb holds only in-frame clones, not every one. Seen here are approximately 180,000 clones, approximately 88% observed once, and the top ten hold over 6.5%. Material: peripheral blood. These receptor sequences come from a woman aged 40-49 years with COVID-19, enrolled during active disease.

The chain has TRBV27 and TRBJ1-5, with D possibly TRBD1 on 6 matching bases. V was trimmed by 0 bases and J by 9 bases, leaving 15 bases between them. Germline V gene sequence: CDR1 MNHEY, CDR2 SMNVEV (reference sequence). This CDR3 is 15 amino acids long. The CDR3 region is CASSLSARGEWPQHF. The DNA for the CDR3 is TGTGCCAGCAGTTTATCGGCCAGGGGAGAGTGGCCCCAGCATTTT.

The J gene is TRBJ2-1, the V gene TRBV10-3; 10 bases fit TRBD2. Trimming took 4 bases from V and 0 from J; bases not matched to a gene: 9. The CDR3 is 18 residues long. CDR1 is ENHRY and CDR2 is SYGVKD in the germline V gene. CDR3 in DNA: TGTGCCATCAGTGCGTTACTAGCGGGAATGAGCTCCTACAATGAGCAGTTCTTC. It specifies CAISALLAGMSSYNEQFF.

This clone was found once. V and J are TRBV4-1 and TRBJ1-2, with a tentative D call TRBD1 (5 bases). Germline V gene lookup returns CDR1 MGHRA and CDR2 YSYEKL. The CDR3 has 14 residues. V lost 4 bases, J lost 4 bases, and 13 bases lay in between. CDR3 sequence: CASSPTGIFYGYTF. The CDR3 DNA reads TGCGCCAGCAGCCCCACAGGAATTTTCTATGGCTACACCTTC.

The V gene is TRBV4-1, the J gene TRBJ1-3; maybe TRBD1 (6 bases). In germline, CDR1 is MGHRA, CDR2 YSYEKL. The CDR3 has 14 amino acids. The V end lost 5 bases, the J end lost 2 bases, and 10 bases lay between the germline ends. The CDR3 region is CASSYRVTGNTIYF. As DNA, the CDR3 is TGCGCCAGCAGCTACAGGGTAACTGGAAACACCATATATTTT.

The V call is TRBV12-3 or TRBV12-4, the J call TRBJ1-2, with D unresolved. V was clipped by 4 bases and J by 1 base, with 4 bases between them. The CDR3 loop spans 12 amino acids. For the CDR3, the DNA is TGTGCCAGCAGTTCAGTTAACTATGGCTACACCTTC. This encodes CASSSVNYGYTF.

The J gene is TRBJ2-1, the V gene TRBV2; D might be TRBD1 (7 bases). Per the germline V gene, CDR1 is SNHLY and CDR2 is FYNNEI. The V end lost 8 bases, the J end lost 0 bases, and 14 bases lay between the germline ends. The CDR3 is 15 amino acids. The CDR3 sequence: CASSEGASSYNEQFF. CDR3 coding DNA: TGTGCCAGCTCGGAGGGGGCGAGCTCCTACAATGAGCAGTTCTTC.

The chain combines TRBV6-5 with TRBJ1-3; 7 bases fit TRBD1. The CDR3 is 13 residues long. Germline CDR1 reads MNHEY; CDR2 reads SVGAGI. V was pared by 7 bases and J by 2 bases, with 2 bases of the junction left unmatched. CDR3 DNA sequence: TGTGCCAGCAATACAGGGGCTGGAAACACCATATATTTT. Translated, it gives CASNTGAGNTIYF.

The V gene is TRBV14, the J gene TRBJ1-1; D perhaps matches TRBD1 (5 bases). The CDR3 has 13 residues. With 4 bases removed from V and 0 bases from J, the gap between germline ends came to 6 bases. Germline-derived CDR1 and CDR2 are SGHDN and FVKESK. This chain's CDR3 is CASSRQMNTEAFF. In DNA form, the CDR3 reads TGTGCCAGCAGCCGACAGATGAACACTGAAGCTTTCTTT.